This is a list of T cell receptor beta chains from one sample in a study of cytomegalovirus exposure and HLA in healthy donors. Profiled with immunoSEQ multiplex PCR; TCRdb holds only in-frame clones, not every one. The sample lists roughly 110,000 clones, under 80% occurring once. Material: PBMCs. All receptors derive from a man aged 55 to 70 in good health and CMV-seronegative. CDR3s leave out the opening cysteine and the closing phenylalanine or tryptophan. Each record gives: V gene, D gene, CDR3 protein. The D gene is left open where the match is weak.

TRBV5-1 - ASSLEGTYNSPLH
TRBV2 TRBD2 ASSELAGAGRNEQF
TRBV2 - ASSGWGRVNYGYT
TRBV11-2 - ASSLASVSYNEQF
TRBV7-8 - ASSEDQGHQPQH
TRBV29-1 - SVDPVAGNTQY
TRBV7-3 TRBD1 ASSSKIRTGGETQY
TRBV4-2 TRBD2 ASSQDRAGGTDTQY
TRBV15 - ATSSTETGSYEQY
TRBV19 - ASGVPGVGYGYT
TRBV13 TRBD1 ASSTRTGALRGYT
TRBV27 TRBD1 ASSPTGPPLTFYEQY
TRBV7-8 TRBD1 ASSLLGQGLLNQPQH
TRBV18 TRBD1 ASSPWTGPSDTEAF
TRBV9 TRBD2 ASSVGAGGSDTQY
TRBV9 - ASSVTGRIDYGYT
TRBV18 TRBD1 ASSVTRDRNTEAF
TRBV7-2 TRBD1 ASRETGVGEAF
TRBV6-5 - ASSYSGSSPLH
TRBV7-9 TRBD1 ASSLAGQRSQF
TRBV25-1 TRBD1 ASRLRDRGAYGYT
TRBV29-1 TRBD1 SVPSPGQGTNTGELF
TRBV6-5 TRBD1 ASSSDRGAQETQY
TRBV7-2 - ASSLVGGSNTEAF
TRBV27 - ASRRRTEEQETQY
TRBV7-2 - ASSAQTGVGTEAF
TRBV7-2 - ASSLPRANTEAF
TRBV4-1 - ASSQEEVLVLEQF
TRBV7-2 TRBD1 ASSPGTGYNEQF
TRBV5-1 - ASCKLGGGAQY
TRBV5-1 - ASSFSGYNERF
TRBV9 - ASSVDSLSNQPQH
TRBV5-1 - ASSSIGATNEKLF
TRBV6-1 - ASNTQGSNQPQH
TRBV13 - ASTRSGTLANTGELF
TRBV19 TRBD1 ASSTTGQGNNSPLH
TRBV6-5 - ASRMDRNNSPLH
TRBV9 TRBD1 ASSAFAGTGGGNTIY
TRBV10-3 - AISERGVSEDTQY
TRBV5-4 TRBD2 ASRTGLAEETQY
TRBV7-9 - ASSQAASLDTQY